The 5 T cell receptor beta chains below were found in one sample sequenced in a study of blood T cell repertoires in COVID-19. Produced via immunoSEQ multiplex PCR; TCRdb's table is partial and in-frame only. The table shows around 310,000 clones, with around nine tenths occurring only once. The sequencing input was PBMCs or T cells enriched from blood (not recorded which). These receptors came from a woman under 40 who had recovered from COVID-19.

The chain carries TRBV9 and TRBJ1-3; D may be TRBD1 (5 bases). This CDR3 comprises 15 residues. The V and J ends lost 4 bases and 6 bases respectively, with 17 bases between them. CDR1 is SGDLS and CDR2 is YYNGEE in the germline V gene. CDR3 protein: CASSLEGGVLNTIYF. The CDR3 coding sequence is TGTGCCAGCAGCCTAGAGGGAGGGGTTCTAAACACCATATATTTT.

The chain uses TRBV4-3 and TRBJ2-1, with 8 bases aligning to TRBD2. The CDR3 spans 17 residues. J lost 2 bases, V lost 0 bases, and 6 bases had no gene match. Germline V gene sequence: CDR1 LGHNA, CDR2 YSLEER. The CDR3 is CASSQDSGGGTYNEQFF. DNA of the CDR3: TGCGCCAGCAGCCAAGACTCTGGCGGGGGGACCTACAATGAGCAGTTCTTC.

The chain employs TRBV7-6 and TRBJ1-4; tentative D call: TRBD1 (6 bases). V lost 3 bases to trimming and J lost 7 bases, with 21 bases between them. CDR1 is SGHVS and CDR2 is FNYEAQ in the germline V gene. The CDR3 contains 17 residues. CDR3 nucleotide sequence: TGTGCCAGCAGCTTCACCGAACAGGGTCTGATAGTTGAAAAACTGTTTTTT. As protein: CASSFTEQGLIVEKLFF.

The V call is TRBV10-3, the J call TRBJ2-1, with 7 bases identical to TRBD1. Losses at the gene ends were 8 bases for V and 2 bases for J; bases not matched to a gene: 6. This CDR3 is 14 amino acids long. Germline CDR1 ENHRY, CDR2 SYGVKD. CDR3 protein: CAILHDRAYNEQFF. Written as DNA, the CDR3 is TGTGCCATCCTTCACGACAGGGCCTACAATGAGCAGTTCTTC.

The chain links TRBV7-2 to TRBJ2-1, with unresolved D. Germline loops: CDR1 SGHTA, CDR2 FQGNSA. The CDR3 sequence is 18 residues long. V was trimmed by 1 base and J by 0 bases, leaving 16 bases between them. The CDR3 reads CASSLDVISPSSYNEQFF. The CDR3 coding sequence is TGTGCCAGCAGCTTAGATGTGATTAGTCCTAGCTCCTACAATGAGCAGTTCTTC.